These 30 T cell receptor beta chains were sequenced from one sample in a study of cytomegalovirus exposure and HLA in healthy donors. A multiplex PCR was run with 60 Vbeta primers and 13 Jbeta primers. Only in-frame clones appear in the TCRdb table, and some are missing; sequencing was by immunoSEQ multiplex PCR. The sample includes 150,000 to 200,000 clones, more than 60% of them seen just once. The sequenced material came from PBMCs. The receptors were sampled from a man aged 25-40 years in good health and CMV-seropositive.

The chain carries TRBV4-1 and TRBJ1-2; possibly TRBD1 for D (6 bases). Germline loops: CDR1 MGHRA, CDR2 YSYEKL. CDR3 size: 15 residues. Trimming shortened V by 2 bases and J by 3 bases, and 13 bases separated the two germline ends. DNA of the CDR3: TGCGCCAGCAGCCAACATATTGCAGGGGACTATGGCTACACCTTC. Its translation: CASSQHIAGDYGYTF.

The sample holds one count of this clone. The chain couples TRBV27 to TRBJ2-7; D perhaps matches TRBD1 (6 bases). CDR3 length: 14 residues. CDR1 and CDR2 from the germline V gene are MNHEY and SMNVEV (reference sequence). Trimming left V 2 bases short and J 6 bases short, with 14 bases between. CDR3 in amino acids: CASSLVSLGGEQYF. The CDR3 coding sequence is TGTGCCAGCAGTTTAGTATCACTAGGGGGCGAGCAGTACTTC.

CDR3 sequence (DNA): TGCGCCAGCAGCGAACAGGGGCCGAACACTGAAGCTTTCTTT. It is translated as CASSEQGPNTEAFF. This sequence joins TRBV4-1 and TRBJ1-1; TRBD1 agrees at 7 bases. Trimming at V came to 5 bases and at J to 1 base, leaving 4 bases not matched to a gene. This CDR3 region has 14 residues. In germline, CDR1 is MGHRA, CDR2 YSYEKL.

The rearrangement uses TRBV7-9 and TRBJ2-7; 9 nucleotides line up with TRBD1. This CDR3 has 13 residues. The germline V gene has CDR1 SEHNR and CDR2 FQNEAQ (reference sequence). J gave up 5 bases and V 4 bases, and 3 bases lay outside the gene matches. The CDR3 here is CASSSGQGNEQYF. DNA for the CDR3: TGTGCCAGCAGCTCGGGACAGGGTAACGAGCAGTACTTC.

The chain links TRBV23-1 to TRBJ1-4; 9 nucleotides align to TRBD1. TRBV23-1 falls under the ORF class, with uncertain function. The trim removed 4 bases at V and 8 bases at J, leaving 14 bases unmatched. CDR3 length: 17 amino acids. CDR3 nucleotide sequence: TGCGCCAGCAGTCTGGGACAGGGACTCCCCCATATGGAAAAACTGTTTTTT. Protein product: CASSLGQGLPHMEKLFF.

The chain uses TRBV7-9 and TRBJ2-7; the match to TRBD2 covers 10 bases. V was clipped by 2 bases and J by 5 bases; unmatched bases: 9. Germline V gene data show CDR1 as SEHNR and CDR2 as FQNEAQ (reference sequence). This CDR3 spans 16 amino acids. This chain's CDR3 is CASSLSLRLAGDEQYF. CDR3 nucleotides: TGTGCCAGCAGCTTATCTTTACGGCTAGCGGGAGACGAGCAGTACTTC.

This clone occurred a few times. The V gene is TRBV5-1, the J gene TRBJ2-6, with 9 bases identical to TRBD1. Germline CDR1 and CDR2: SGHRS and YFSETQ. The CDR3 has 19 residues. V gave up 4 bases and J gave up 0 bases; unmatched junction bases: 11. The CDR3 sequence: CASSIRTGVIRSGANVLTF. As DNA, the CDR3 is TGCGCCAGCAGCATCCGGACAGGGGTGATACGCTCTGGGGCCAACGTCCTGACTTTC.

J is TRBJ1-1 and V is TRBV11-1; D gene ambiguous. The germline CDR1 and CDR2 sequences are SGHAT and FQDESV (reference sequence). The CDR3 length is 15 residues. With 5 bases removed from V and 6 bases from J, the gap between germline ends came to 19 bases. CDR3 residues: CASSHLFSAFPEAFF. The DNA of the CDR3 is TGTGCCAGCAGCCACTTGTTCTCTGCGTTCCCTGAAGCTTTCTTT. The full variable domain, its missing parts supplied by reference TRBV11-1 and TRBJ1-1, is EAEVAQSPRYKITEKSQAVAFWCDPISGHATLYWYRQILGQGPELLVQFQDESVVDDSQLPKDRFSAERLKGVDSTLKIQPAELGDSAMYLCASSHLFSAFPEAFFGQGTRLTVV.

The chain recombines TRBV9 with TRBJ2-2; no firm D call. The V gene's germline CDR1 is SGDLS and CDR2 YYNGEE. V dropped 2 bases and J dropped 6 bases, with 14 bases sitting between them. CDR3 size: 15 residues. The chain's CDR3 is CASSVLGVGPGELFF. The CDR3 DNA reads TGTGCCAGCAGCGTTCTAGGAGTGGGTCCCGGGGAGCTGTTTTTT.

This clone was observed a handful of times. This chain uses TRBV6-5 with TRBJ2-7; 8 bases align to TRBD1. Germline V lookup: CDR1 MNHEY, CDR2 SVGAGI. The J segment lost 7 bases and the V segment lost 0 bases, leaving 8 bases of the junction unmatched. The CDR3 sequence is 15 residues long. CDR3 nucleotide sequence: TGTGCCAGCAGTTACTCACGCCAGGGGGCGAAGGAGCAGTACTTC. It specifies CASSYSRQGAKEQYF.

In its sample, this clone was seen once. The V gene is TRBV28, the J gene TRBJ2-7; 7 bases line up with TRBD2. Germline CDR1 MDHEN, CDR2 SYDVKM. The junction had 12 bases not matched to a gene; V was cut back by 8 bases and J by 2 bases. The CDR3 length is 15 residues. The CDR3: CASRTSSGYPYEQYF. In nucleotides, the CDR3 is TGTGCCAGCCGAACATCTAGCGGATACCCCTACGAGCAGTACTTC.

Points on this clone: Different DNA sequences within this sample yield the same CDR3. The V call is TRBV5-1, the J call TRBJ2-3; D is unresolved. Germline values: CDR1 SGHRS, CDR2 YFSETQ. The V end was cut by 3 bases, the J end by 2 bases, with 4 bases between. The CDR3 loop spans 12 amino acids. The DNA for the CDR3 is TGCGCCAGCAGCTCCTACACAGATACGCAGTATTTT. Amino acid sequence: CASSSYTDTQYF.

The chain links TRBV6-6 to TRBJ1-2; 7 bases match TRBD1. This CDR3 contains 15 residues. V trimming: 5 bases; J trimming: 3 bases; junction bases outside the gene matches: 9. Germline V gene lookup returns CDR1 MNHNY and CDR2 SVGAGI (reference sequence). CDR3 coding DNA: TGTGCCAGCAGTGACGAACAGGGGCGACACTATGGCTACACCTTC. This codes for CASSDEQGRHYGYTF.

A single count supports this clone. CDR3 loop: CASSLIGEKLFF. The CDR3 DNA is TGTGCCAGCAGTTTAATTGGCGAAAAACTGTTTTTT. The V and J genes are TRBV28 and TRBJ1-4, with D unclear. Germline V CDR1 and CDR2: MDHEN, SYDVKM. V shed 2 bases and J shed 8 bases, with 6 bases lying between them. The CDR3 covers 12 residues.

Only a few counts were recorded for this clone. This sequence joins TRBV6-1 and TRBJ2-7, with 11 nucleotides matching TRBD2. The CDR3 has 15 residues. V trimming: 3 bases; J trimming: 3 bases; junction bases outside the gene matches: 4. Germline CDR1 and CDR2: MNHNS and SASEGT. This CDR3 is CASSDRTSGSYEQYF. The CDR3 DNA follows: TGTGCCAGCAGTGATAGAACTAGCGGGAGCTACGAGCAGTACTTC.

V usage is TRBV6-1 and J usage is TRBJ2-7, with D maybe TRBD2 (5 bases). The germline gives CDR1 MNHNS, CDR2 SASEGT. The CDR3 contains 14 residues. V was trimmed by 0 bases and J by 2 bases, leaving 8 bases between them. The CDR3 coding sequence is TGTGCCAGCAGTGAAGCGAGGGTGCCCTACGAGCAGTACTTC. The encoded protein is CASSEARVPYEQYF.

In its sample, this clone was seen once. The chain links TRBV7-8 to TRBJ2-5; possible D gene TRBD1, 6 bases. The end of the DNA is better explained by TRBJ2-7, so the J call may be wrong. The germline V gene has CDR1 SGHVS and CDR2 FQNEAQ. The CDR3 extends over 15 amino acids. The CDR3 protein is CASSRRRQDRGEQYF. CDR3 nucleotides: TGTGCCAGCAGCCGTAGAAGACAGGATAGGGGCGAGCAGTACTTC.

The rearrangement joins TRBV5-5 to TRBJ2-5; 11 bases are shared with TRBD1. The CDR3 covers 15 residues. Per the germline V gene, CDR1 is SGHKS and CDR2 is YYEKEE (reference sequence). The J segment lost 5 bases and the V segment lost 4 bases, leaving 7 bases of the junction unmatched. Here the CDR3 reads CASSETGTGGETQYF. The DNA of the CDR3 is TGTGCCAGCAGCGAGACCGGGACAGGGGGGGAGACCCAGTACTTC. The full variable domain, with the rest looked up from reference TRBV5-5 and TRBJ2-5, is DAGVTQSPTHLIKTRGQQVTLRCSPISGHKSVSWYQQVLGQGPQFIFQYYEKEERGRGNFPDRFSARQFPNYSSELNVNALLLGDSALYLCASSETGTGGETQYFGPGTRLLVL.

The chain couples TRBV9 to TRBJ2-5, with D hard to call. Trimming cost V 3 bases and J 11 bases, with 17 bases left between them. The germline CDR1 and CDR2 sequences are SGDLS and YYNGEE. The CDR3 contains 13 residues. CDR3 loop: CASSERIGGEQYF. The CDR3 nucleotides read TGTGCCAGCAGCGAGAGGATCGGCGGAGAGCAGTACTTC.

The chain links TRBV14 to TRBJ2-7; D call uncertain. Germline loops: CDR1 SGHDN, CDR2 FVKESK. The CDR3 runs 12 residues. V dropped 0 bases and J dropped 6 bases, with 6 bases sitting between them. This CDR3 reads CASSQEPGEQYF. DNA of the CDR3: TGTGCCAGCAGCCAAGAGCCGGGCGAGCAGTACTTC.

As DNA, the CDR3 is TGTGCCAGCAGCTTAGGGAAAGCGGGAGGGTCCTACGAGCAGTACTTC. Protein product: CASSLGKAGGSYEQYF. The chain links TRBV7-8 to TRBJ2-7; 10 bases are shared with TRBD2. Per the germline V gene, CDR1 is SGHVS and CDR2 is FQNEAQ. The CDR3 totals 16 residues. Losses at the gene ends were 1 base for V and 1 base for J; bases not matched to a gene: 4.

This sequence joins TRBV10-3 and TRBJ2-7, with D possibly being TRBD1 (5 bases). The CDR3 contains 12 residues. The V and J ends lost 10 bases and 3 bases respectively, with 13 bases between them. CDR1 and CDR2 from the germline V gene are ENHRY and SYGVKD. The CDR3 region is CATRQSFYEQYF. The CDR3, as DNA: TGTGCCACCCGACAGAGTTTCTACGAGCAGTACTTC.

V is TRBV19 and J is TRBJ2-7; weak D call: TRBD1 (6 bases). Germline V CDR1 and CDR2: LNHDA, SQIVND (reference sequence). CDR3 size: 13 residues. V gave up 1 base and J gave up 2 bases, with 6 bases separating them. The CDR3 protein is CASSIGTAYEQYF. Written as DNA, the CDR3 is TGTGCCAGTAGTATAGGGACAGCCTACGAGCAGTACTTC.

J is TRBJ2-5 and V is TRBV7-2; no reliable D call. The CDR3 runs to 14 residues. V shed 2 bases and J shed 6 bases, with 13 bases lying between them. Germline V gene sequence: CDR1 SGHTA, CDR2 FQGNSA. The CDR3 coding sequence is TGTGCCAGCAGCTTATTACATTCTCAAAAGACCCAGTACTTC. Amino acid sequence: CASSLLHSQKTQYF. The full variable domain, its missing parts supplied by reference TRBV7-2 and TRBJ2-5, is GAGVSQSPSNKVTEKGKDVELRCDPISGHTALYWYRQSLGQGLEFLIYFQGNSAPDKSGLPSDRFSAERTGGSVSTLTIQRTQQEDSAVYLCASSLLHSQKTQYFGPGTRLLVL.

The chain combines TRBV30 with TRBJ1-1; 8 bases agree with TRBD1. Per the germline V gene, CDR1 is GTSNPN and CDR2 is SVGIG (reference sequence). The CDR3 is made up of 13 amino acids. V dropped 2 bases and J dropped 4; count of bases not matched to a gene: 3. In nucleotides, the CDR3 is TGTGCCTGGAGTCGCACAGGGGGCACTGAAGCTTTCTTT. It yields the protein CAWSRTGGTEAFF.

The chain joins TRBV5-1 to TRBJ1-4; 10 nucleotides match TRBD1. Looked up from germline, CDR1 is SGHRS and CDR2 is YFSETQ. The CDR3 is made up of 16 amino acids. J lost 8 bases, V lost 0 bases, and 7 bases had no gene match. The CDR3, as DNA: TGCGCCAGCAGCTTGGCTGGGACAGGGGATACGGAAAAACTGTTTTTT. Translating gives CASSLAGTGDTEKLFF.

In DNA form, the CDR3 reads TGTGCCAGCAGCTTGTCAGATCAGCCCCAGCATTTT. Protein product: CASSLSDQPQHF. The chain uses TRBV5-6 and TRBJ1-5; D is undetermined. Germline lookup yields CDR1 SGHDT and CDR2 YYEEEE. CDR3 length: 12 residues. Between the trimmed V and J ends, which lost 1 base and 5 bases, there was a span of 4 bases.

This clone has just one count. The CDR3 sequence: CASKGDSLTYEQYF. The CDR3, as DNA: TGCGCCAGCAAAGGGGACAGCCTCACCTACGAGCAGTACTTC. The chain couples TRBV10-1 to TRBJ2-7; TRBD1 matches 7 bases. Germline CDR1 and CDR2: WNHNN and SYGVQD (reference sequence). The CDR3 loop spans 14 amino acids. Unmatched junction bases numbered 8, after V lost 7 bases and J lost 2 bases.

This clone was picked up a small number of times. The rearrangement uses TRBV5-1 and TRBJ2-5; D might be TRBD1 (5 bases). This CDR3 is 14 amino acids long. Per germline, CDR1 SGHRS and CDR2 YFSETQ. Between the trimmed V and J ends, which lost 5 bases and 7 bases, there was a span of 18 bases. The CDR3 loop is CASSSDSGRRTQYF. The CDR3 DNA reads TGCGCCAGCAGTTCTGACAGTGGAAGGAGGACCCAGTACTTC.

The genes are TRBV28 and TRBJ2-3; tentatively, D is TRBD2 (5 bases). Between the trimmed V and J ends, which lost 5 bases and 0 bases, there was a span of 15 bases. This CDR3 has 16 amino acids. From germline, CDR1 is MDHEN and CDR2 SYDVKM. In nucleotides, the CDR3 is TGTGCCAGCAGTCCAGGTCTCCGCGGGAGCACAGATACGCAGTATTTT. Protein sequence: CASSPGLRGSTDTQYF.